The 7 T cell receptor beta chains listed next were all sequenced from one sample in a study of spatial heterogeneity in lung cancer. General observations from the study: In tumors, expanded intratumoral alpha and beta TCR counts tracked mutation counts.

Their cognate antigens are unknown. TCRdb redid the calling of the 5' RACE reads with MiXCR, one entry per CDR3 protein. The sample lists 15,000 to 20,000 distinct CDR3 sequences, around 5.5% occurring once. As to time point: sample taken at primary tumor resection. Sequencing was performed on lung tumor tissue, taken at surgery. Receptors originate from a female donor with early-stage non-small cell lung cancer.

As regards this clonotype: A much larger clonotype is one base distant, so this may be a read error. With the library built for alpha chains, this beta chain is off target and its frequency is not meaningful. The rearrangement joins TRBV11-2 to TRBJ2-1; 10 bases map to TRBD1. The length of the CDR3 is 15 residues. Trimming at V came to 4 bases and at J to 6 bases, leaving 6 bases not matched to a gene. CDR1 and CDR2 (germline): SGHAT, FQNNGV. CDR3 residues: CASSSPGQGINEQFF. In DNA, the CDR3 is TGTGCCAGCAGCTCGCCGGGACAGGGGATCAATGAGCAGTTCTTC. Drawing the rest from reference TRBV11-2 and TRBJ2-1, the complete variable domain is EAGVAQSPRYKIIEKRQSVAFWCNPISGHATLYWYQQILGQGPKLLIQFQNNGVVDDSQLPKDRFSAERLKGVDSTLKIQPAKLEDSAVYLCASSSPGQGINEQFFGPGTRLTVL.

This clonotype was counted ten times or more. For a library built for alpha chains, this beta chain is a stray read; little rests on its size. The V call is TRBV12-3 or TRBV12-4, the J call TRBJ2-2; 8 nucleotides align to TRBD1. Trimming removed 7 bases from V and 4 bases from J; junction bases left unmatched: 8. There are 15 residues in the CDR3. For the CDR3, the DNA is TGTGCCAGCACCCAAGGACAGGGAATCACCGGGGAGCTGTTTTTT. This sequence encodes CASTQGQGITGELFF.

In its sample, this clonotype ranks as medium-sized. This beta chain came through as a stray read in a library set up for alpha chains, and its size says little. The chain links TRBV6-1 to TRBJ1-2, with 7 nucleotides matching TRBD1. Germline CDR1 is MNHNS and CDR2 is SASEGT. V shed 4 bases and J 3 bases; nucleotides not matched to a gene: 2. The CDR3 is 13 residues long. The CDR3 DNA reads TGTGCCAGCAGTGTTGACAGGGACTATGGCTACACCTTC. Translation: CASSVDRDYGYTF.

In regard to this clonotype: This beta chain came through as a stray read in a library set up for alpha chains, and its size says little. This chain links TRBV3-1 with TRBJ2-2; perhaps TRBD2 as D (5 bases). Trimming took 5 bases from V and 4 from J, leaving 8 bases between them. The germline V gene encodes CDR1 LGHDT and CDR2 YNNKEL (reference sequence). The CDR3 loop spans 13 amino acids. CDR3 region: CASSGLVTGELFF. CDR3 bases: TGTGCCAGCAGCGGACTTGTCACCGGGGAGCTGTTTTTT.

This clonotype turned up a few times. As an off-target read in a library built for alpha chains, this beta chain has a frequency of little significance. CDR3 in amino acids: CASSPGRGGTEAFF. Written as DNA, the CDR3 is TGTGCCAGCAGCCCCGGACGGGGAGGGACTGAAGCTTTCTTT. The genes are TRBV11-2 and TRBJ1-1, with D unresolved. Per the germline V gene, CDR1 is SGHAT and CDR2 is FQNNGV. Trimming cost V 5 bases and J 5 bases, with 15 bases left between them. The length of the CDR3 is 14 residues. The variable domain in full, completed from reference TRBV11-2 and TRBJ1-1, reads EAGVAQSPRYKIIEKRQSVAFWCNPISGHATLYWYQQILGQGPKLLIQFQNNGVVDDSQLPKDRFSAERLKGVDSTLKIQPAKLEDSAVYLCASSPGRGGTEAFFGQGTRLTVV.

This clonotype was seen at least ten times. A library made for alpha chains picked up this beta chain off target, so its size means little. V usage is TRBV7-9 and J usage is TRBJ1-6; 8 bases fit TRBD1. Germline CDR1 is SEHNR and CDR2 is FQNEAQ (reference sequence). V shed 5 bases, J shed 10 bases, and the junction held 7 bases outside the gene matches. There are 14 residues in the CDR3. DNA of the CDR3: TGTGCCAGCAGCCAGTCGACAGGGGAATCACCCCTCCACTTT. This translates into CASSQSTGESPLHF.

A remark on this clonotype: With the library built for alpha chains, this beta chain is off target and its frequency is not meaningful. This chain joins TRBV20-1 and TRBJ2-1; the D gene is possibly TRBD2 (7 bases). CDR1 DFQATT and CDR2 SNEGSKA come from the germline V gene (reference sequence). This CDR3 is built from 13 residues. Trimming took 6 bases from V and 5 from J, leaving 14 bases between them. The CDR3 protein is CSARGGVDNEQFF. CDR3 sequence (DNA): TGCAGTGCGAGGGGGGGAGTTGACAATGAGCAGTTCTTC.